These T cell receptor beta chains were read from a single sample in a study of OX40 agonist ivuxolimab in advanced cancers. The assay was immunoSEQ multiplex PCR, and TCRdb's table has in-frame clones only and misses some. The sample lists approximately 62,000 clones; nearly 90% were seen once. The sample here was CD4+ or CD8+ T cells sorted from blood, taken in a trial of the OX40 agonist ivuxolimab. The receptors were sampled from an adult with an advanced solid tumor such as melanoma, head and neck, liver or kidney cancer. CDR3s include the opening cysteine and the closing phenylalanine or tryptophan.

v_call,cdr3_aa
TRBV7-7,CASSPTPGTGETQYF
TRBV7-2,CASSLEGSRGFTF
TRBV11-2,CASSLQSSGNTIYF
TRBV7-9,CASSFGSDTEAFF
TRBV6-6,CASSYMARRSGNTIYF
TRBV6-1,CASSQGTGGFVLYEQYF
TRBV6-5,CASRGRGRNTDTQYF
TRBV19,CASRGTGASEAFF
TRBV5-1,CASSRDLLWDTQYF
TRBV30,CAKGRAGDEDSNQPQHF
TRBV5-1,CASSLLGIDQPQHF
TRBV7-6,CASSLGGVQNTQYF
TRBV6-1,CASTKTSGSSYEQYF